The 31 T cell receptor beta chains listed next were all sequenced from one sample in a study of T cell responses to AZD1222 COVID-19 vaccine. Clones were sequenced by immunoSEQ multiplex PCR, and TCRdb holds only the in-frame ones, with some missing. The sample contains 150,000 to 200,000 clones, 85% to 90% of which appear only once. The material sequenced was peripheral blood, taken on day 0 of AZD1222 vaccination. The receptors were sampled from an adult in good health.

The chain joins TRBV6-5 to TRBJ1-5, with D uncertain. Germline V gene data show CDR1 as MNHEY and CDR2 as SVGAGI. This CDR3 contains 15 residues. Trimming shortened V by 5 bases and J by 7 bases, and 18 bases separated the two germline ends. This chain's CDR3 is CASSPAAGGTQPQHF. CDR3 DNA sequence: TGTGCCAGCAGTCCCGCGGCAGGCGGAACCCAGCCCCAGCATTTT.

CDR3 amino acids: CSVDGYTF. CDR3 nucleotides: TGCAGCGTGGATGGCTACACCTTC. The rearrangement links TRBV29-1 to TRBJ1-2; D is uncertain. V lost 6 bases and J lost 6, with 2 bases in between. Germline V lookup: CDR1 SQVTM, CDR2 ANQGSEA. This CDR3 contains 8 residues.

The rearrangement links TRBV28 to TRBJ2-3; D call uncertain. With 4 bases removed from V and 1 base from J, the gap between germline ends came to 9 bases. Germline CDR1 is MDHEN and CDR2 is SYDVKM. CDR3 size: 14 residues. The CDR3 DNA sequence: TGTGCCAGCAGTTCGAGCCAGGGCACAGATACGCAGTATTTT. This sequence encodes CASSSSQGTDTQYF.

Points on this clone: The junction does not match germline at one end; this may be a read error. The rearrangement links TRBV2 to TRBJ2-1; 7 bases align to TRBD1. The germline V gene has CDR1 SNHLY and CDR2 FYNNEI. The CDR3 contains 14 residues. Here the CDR3 reads CATSRQGSYNEQFF. The DNA for the CDR3 is TGTGCCACCAGTAGACAGGGCTCCTACAATGAGCAGTTCTTC.

The V and J genes are TRBV11-2 and TRBJ2-3; 7 bases are shared with TRBD2. In germline, CDR1 is SGHAT, CDR2 FQNNGV. The CDR3 length is 15 residues. Trimming cost V 5 bases and J 5 bases; bases outside gene matches: 10. The CDR3 bases are TGTGCCAGCAGCGTAGCTGGCGGGGGAGTAGATACGCAGTATTTT. It codes for CASSVAGGGVDTQYF.

V gene TRBV7-9 combines with J gene TRBJ1-2; unclear D gene. CDR3 length equals 15 residues. The V end lost 1 base, the J end lost 0 bases, and 9 bases lay between the germline ends. CDR1 is SEHNR, CDR2 FQNEAQ, per germline (reference sequence). In nucleotides, the CDR3 is TGTGCCAGCAGCTTAGGGTTGTCAGCTAACTATGGCTACACCTTC. Protein sequence: CASSLGLSANYGYTF.

The rearrangement joins TRBV21-1 to TRBJ2-7; TRBD1, as called in the table, went unchecked against the DNA. TRBV21-1 represents a pseudogene. This CDR3 has 12 residues. The CDR3 DNA is TGTGCCAGCAGCAAGGACAGGGGCGAGCAGTACGTC. Its translation is CASSKDRGEQYV.

The chain is built from TRBV7-8 and TRBJ1-5; D is perhaps TRBD1 (6 bases). V dropped 5 bases and J dropped 1 base, with 15 bases sitting between them. The CDR3 runs to 16 residues. CDR1 and CDR2 from the germline V gene are SGHVS and FQNEAQ. The chain's CDR3 is CASSVTRGFSNQPQHF. The CDR3 region has the DNA TGTGCCAGCAGCGTAACCAGGGGTTTCAGCAATCAGCCCCAGCATTTT.

This chain links TRBV7-9 with TRBJ2-1, with D uncertain. The CDR3 has 12 residues. The V end lost 1 base, the J end lost 9 bases, and 7 bases lay between the germline ends. Looked up from germline, CDR1 is SEHNR and CDR2 is FQNEAQ (reference sequence). CDR3 nucleotide sequence: TGTGCCAGCAGCTTAGTTGGCGGTGAGCAGTTCTTC. Translated, it gives CASSLVGGEQFF.

The chain has TRBV28 and TRBJ1-1; no clear D gene. This CDR3 has 12 residues. V lost 6 bases and J lost 4, with 9 bases in between. CDR1 and CDR2 (germline): MDHEN, SYDVKM. CDR3 region: CASSSLGTEAFF. The CDR3 bases are TGTGCCAGCAGCAGCCTAGGCACTGAAGCTTTCTTT.

The chain employs TRBV11-2 and TRBJ1-1; 9 nucleotides align to TRBD1. This CDR3 is 13 amino acids long. Germline V gives CDR1 SGHAT, CDR2 FQNNGV. The junction had 1 base not matched to a gene; V was cut back by 3 bases and J by 5 bases. The CDR3 reads CASSLGTGTEAFF. CDR3 in DNA: TGTGCCAGCAGCTTGGGGACAGGGACTGAAGCTTTCTTT. The full variable domain, rest sourced from reference TRBV11-2 and TRBJ1-1, is EAGVAQSPRYKIIEKRQSVAFWCNPISGHATLYWYQQILGQGPKLLIQFQNNGVVDDSQLPKDRFSAERLKGVDSTLKIQPAKLEDSAVYLCASSLGTGTEAFFGQGTRLTVV.

The chain has TRBV18 and TRBJ2-2; TRBD2 might be the D (5 bases). Trimming stripped 3 bases from V and 3 bases from J, with 17 bases between. Germline V gene data show CDR1 as KGHSH and CDR2 as LQKENI. CDR3 length: 17 amino acids. The CDR3 protein is CASSPQSGKLYTGELFF. CDR3 bases: TGTGCCAGCTCACCCCAAAGCGGAAAATTATACACCGGGGAGCTGTTTTTT.

The J gene is TRBJ2-1, the V gene TRBV11-3; 11 bases are a match to TRBD1. Germline loops: CDR1 SGHNT, CDR2 YENEEA. The CDR3 runs 19 residues. V lost 0 bases, J lost 5 bases, and 12 bases stayed unmatched. CDR3 region: CASSLEPGLGQGADNEQFF. The CDR3 region has the DNA TGTGCCAGCAGCTTAGAACCTGGGTTAGGACAGGGGGCTGACAATGAGCAGTTCTTC.

This sequence joins TRBV9 and TRBJ2-7; tentative D call: TRBD2 (5 bases). There are 14 residues in the CDR3. Germline V lookup: CDR1 SGDLS, CDR2 YYNGEE. The V end lost 0 bases, the J end lost 3 bases, and 10 bases lay between the germline ends. CDR3 in amino acids: CASSVEGGYYEQYF. The CDR3 nucleotides are TGTGCCAGCAGCGTAGAGGGCGGGTACTACGAGCAGTACTTC.

The chain carries TRBV5-1 and TRBJ1-5; no definite D call. Trimming removed 3 bases at V and 1 base at J, with 8 bases between. CDR3 size: 14 residues. Germline V gene lookup returns CDR1 SGHRS and CDR2 YFSETQ. The CDR3 loop reads CASSSEGSNQPQHF. CDR3 DNA: TGCGCCAGCAGCTCGGAAGGGAGCAATCAGCCCCAGCATTTT.

On this clone: This sample also contains other DNA sequences that code for the same CDR3. The rearrangement links TRBV20-1 to TRBJ2-5; no firm D call. Per the germline V gene, CDR1 is DFQATT and CDR2 is SNEGSKA (reference sequence). CDR3 length: 10 amino acids. V was pared by 2 bases and J by 5 bases, with 3 bases between. Written as DNA, the CDR3 is TGCAGTGCTAGACGGGAGACCCAGTACTTC. It is translated as CSARRETQYF.

This sequence joins TRBV6-5 and TRBJ1-4, with a weak D call TRBD1 (5 bases). The CDR3 is made up of 14 amino acids. The ends were cut back, 10 bases at V and 0 bases at J, with 12 bases in the middle. Germline V CDR1 and CDR2: MNHEY, SVGAGI. The CDR3 DNA sequence: TGTGCCACCCTTGGGGCAGCAACTAATGAAAAACTGTTTTTT. It encodes CATLGAATNEKLFF.

The chain has TRBV6-5 and TRBJ2-1; TRBD1 matches 7 bases. The CDR3 consists of 15 residues. The germline V gene encodes CDR1 MNHEY and CDR2 SVGAGI. The V gene end was trimmed by 6 bases and the J gene end by 4 bases; junction bases not matched to a gene: 9. The CDR3 DNA is TGTGCCAGCAGGCGCCCGGACAGGACATACAATGAGCAGTTCTTC. It encodes CASRRPDRTYNEQFF.

The rearrangement uses TRBV7-2 and TRBJ2-7; the D gene is possibly TRBD2 (6 bases). The CDR3 consists of 15 residues. Germline loops: CDR1 SGHTA, CDR2 FQGNSA. V lost 2 bases to trimming and J lost 3 bases, with 14 bases between them. CDR3 sequence (DNA): TGTGCCAGCAGCTTATTTAACCGGCGGGGCTACGAGCAGTACTTC. It is translated as CASSLFNRRGYEQYF. The full variable domain, in which reference TRBV7-2 and TRBJ2-7 provide the parts outside the CDR3, is GAGVSQSPSNKVTEKGKDVELRCDPISGHTALYWYRQSLGQGLEFLIYFQGNSAPDKSGLPSDRFSAERTGGSVSTLTIQRTQQEDSAVYLCASSLFNRRGYEQYFGPGTRLTVT.

The table lists this clone with a count of one. Here the CDR3 DNA reads TGTGCCAGCAGCTTACTGACGGGACGCACAGATACGCAGTATTTT. Its protein product is CASSLLTGRTDTQYF. V usage is TRBV7-9 and J usage is TRBJ2-3, with D perhaps TRBD1 or TRBD2 (5 bases each). The germline gives CDR1 SEHNR, CDR2 FQNEAQ (reference sequence). The CDR3 contains 15 residues. V dropped 2 bases and J dropped 1 base, with 10 bases sitting between them.

The rearrangement uses TRBV27 and TRBJ2-7, with D perhaps being TRBD1 or TRBD2 (6 bases each). Germline lookup yields CDR1 MNHEY and CDR2 SMNVEV (reference sequence). V lost 8 bases and J lost 12, with 14 bases in between. This CDR3 region has 10 residues. DNA of the CDR3: TGTGCCAGCCCTCGGGGGCCGGGGTACGTC. Its protein is CASPRGPGYV.

The chain is built from TRBV19 and TRBJ2-7, with D maybe TRBD1 (6 bases). Deletions cut 4 bases from V and 4 bases from J, with 17 bases between. In germline, CDR1 is LNHDA, CDR2 SQIVND (reference sequence). The CDR3 length is 15 residues. The DNA for the CDR3 is TGTGCCAGTAGTAGTTCACAGGGTAAGTCATACGAGCAGTACGTC. As protein: CASSSSQGKSYEQYV.

This clone was observed a few times. This chain connects TRBV29-1 to TRBJ1-1; 9 bases match TRBD1. The CDR3 sequence is 14 residues long. In germline, CDR1 is SQVTM, CDR2 ANQGSEA. V trimming: 7 bases; J trimming: 4 bases; junction bases outside the gene matches: 10. CDR3 nucleotides: TGCAGCGGGACCATAGGGACAGGGATCACTGAAGCTTTCTTT. This codes for CSGTIGTGITEAFF.

This sequence joins TRBV5-4 and TRBJ1-1; 9 bases line up with TRBD1. The CDR3 runs 16 residues. Per the germline V gene, CDR1 is SGHNT and CDR2 is YYREEE (reference sequence). The V and J ends lost 4 bases and 6 bases, in that order; junction bases with no gene match: 13. CDR3 sequence: CASSQGQGQSSAEAFF. As DNA, the CDR3 is TGTGCCAGCAGCCAGGGACAGGGCCAATCTAGTGCTGAAGCTTTCTTT.

This clone occurred a few times. The CDR3 here is CASRGGASSYNEQFF. In DNA form, the CDR3 reads TGTGCCAGCAGGGGGGGGGCAAGCTCCTACAATGAGCAGTTCTTC. The chain is built from TRBV5-4 and TRBJ2-1, with D maybe TRBD2 (7 bases). Trimming left V 5 bases short and J 0 bases short, with 12 bases between. The CDR3 runs to 15 residues. The germline V gene has CDR1 SGHNT and CDR2 YYREEE (reference sequence). Drawing the rest from reference TRBV5-4 and TRBJ2-1, the complete variable domain is ETGVTQSPTHLIKTRGQQVTLRCSSQSGHNTVSWYQQALGQGPQFIFQYYREEENGRGNFPPRFSGLQFPNYSSELNVNALELDDSALYLCASRGGASSYNEQFFGPGTRLTVL.

The chain uses TRBV5-1 and TRBJ1-2; 7 bases match TRBD1. The germline V gene encodes CDR1 SGHRS and CDR2 YFSETQ. This CDR3 region has 14 residues. The V segment lost 4 bases and the J segment 4 bases; nucleotides outside the gene matches: 7. DNA of the CDR3: TGCGCCAGCAGCGCGGAGGGACAGACCTATGGCTACACCTTC. Encoded protein: CASSAEGQTYGYTF.

The genes are TRBV7-8 and TRBJ2-3; D perhaps matches TRBD2 (5 bases). V lost 2 bases and J lost 3, with 12 bases in between. CDR3 length: 15 amino acids. Germline CDR1 SGHVS, CDR2 FQNEAQ. As DNA, the CDR3 is TGTGCCAGCAGCTTATACGAGCGGCGGACAGATACGCAGTATTTT. It is translated as CASSLYERRTDTQYF.

The rearrangement joins TRBV30 to TRBJ1-3; no reliable D call. CDR1 is GTSNPN, CDR2 SVGIG, per germline (reference sequence). This CDR3 comprises 16 residues. Trimming took 3 bases from V and 0 from J, leaving 15 bases between them. The CDR3 loop reads CAWRNLGKSSGNTIYF. The CDR3 coding sequence is TGTGCCTGGAGGAACTTGGGGAAAAGCTCTGGAAACACCATATATTTT.

This clone was found once. The chain joins TRBV6-1 to TRBJ1-4; D perhaps matches TRBD1 (5 bases). The CDR3 is 15 residues long. V was pared by 2 bases and J by 8 bases, with 15 bases between. Germline V CDR1 and CDR2: MNHNS, SASEGT. CDR3 region: CASSELIGAREKLFF. CDR3 coding DNA: TGTGCCAGCAGTGAATTGATTGGGGCTCGGGAAAAACTGTTTTTT.

The table lists this clone with a few counts. The chain employs TRBV27 and TRBJ1-1, with a weak D call TRBD1 (5 bases). CDR3 length: 14 amino acids. V was cut by 10 bases and J by 3 bases, with 18 bases left in between. Germline-derived CDR1 and CDR2 are MNHEY and SMNVEV (reference sequence). CDR3 sequence reads: CATRTGAYDTEAFF. The CDR3 DNA reads as TGTGCCACCCGTACCGGGGCATATGACACTGAAGCTTTCTTT.

The chain has TRBV6-2 or TRBV6-3 and TRBJ2-1; 8 nucleotides line up with TRBD2. V trimming: 6 bases; J trimming: 9 bases; junction bases outside the gene matches: 16. CDR1 and CDR2 from the germline V gene are MNHEY and SVGEGT. This CDR3 is 16 amino acids long. Here the CDR3 DNA reads TGTGCCAGCAGCGACCCCCCGGGACTAGTCGTCGGTGAGCAGTTCTTC. This codes for CASSDPPGLVVGEQFF.